This T cell receptor beta chain was sequenced in a study of OX40 agonist ivuxolimab in advanced cancers. About the study: Ivuxolimab, an antibody acting as an agonist of OX40 (CD134), was used to treat patients.

In the case of this clone: Its antigen is as yet unknown.

General study results and limits: Expanded clones were, on average, more numerous in CD8+ T cells than in CD4+.

TCRdb keeps only in-frame clones here, not all; method: immunoSEQ multiplex PCR. The sample contains under 85,000 clones, 70% to 90% of which appear only once. The source is an adult with an advanced solid tumor such as melanoma, head and neck, liver or kidney cancer. Sequenced material: CD4+ or CD8+ T cells sorted from blood, taken in a trial of the OX40 agonist ivuxolimab.

The CDR3 DNA is TGTGCCAGTAGTATGTCAGCAAACTACTATGGCTACACCTTC. This gives the protein CASSMSANYYGYTF. V and J are TRBV19 and TRBJ1-2; D gene unclear. V was pared by 3 bases and J by 3 bases, with 11 bases between. The germline CDR1 and CDR2 sequences are LNHDA and SQIVND (reference sequence). This CDR3 contains 14 residues.